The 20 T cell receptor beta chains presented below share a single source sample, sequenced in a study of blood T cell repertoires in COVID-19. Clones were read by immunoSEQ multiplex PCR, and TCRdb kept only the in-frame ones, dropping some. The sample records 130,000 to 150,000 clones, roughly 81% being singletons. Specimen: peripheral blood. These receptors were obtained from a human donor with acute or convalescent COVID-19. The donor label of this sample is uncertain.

The DNA of the CDR3 is TGTGCCAGCAGCCAGCCCAAAGGGACAGGGGATCCTAGCACAGATACGCAGTATTTT. As protein: CASSQPKGTGDPSTDTQYF. The gene calls are TRBV4-2 and TRBJ2-3; 10 nucleotides agree with TRBD1. The V gene end was trimmed by 3 bases and the J gene end by 0 bases; junction bases not matched to a gene: 12. The CDR3 runs 19 residues. Per germline, CDR1 LGHNA and CDR2 YNFKEQ.

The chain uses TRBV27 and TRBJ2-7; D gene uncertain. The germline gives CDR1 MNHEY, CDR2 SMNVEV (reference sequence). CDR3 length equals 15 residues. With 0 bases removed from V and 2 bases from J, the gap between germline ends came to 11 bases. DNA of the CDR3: TGTGCCAGCAGTTTATCCGCAGGCTTAACCTACGAGCAGTACTTC. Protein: CASSLSAGLTYEQYF.

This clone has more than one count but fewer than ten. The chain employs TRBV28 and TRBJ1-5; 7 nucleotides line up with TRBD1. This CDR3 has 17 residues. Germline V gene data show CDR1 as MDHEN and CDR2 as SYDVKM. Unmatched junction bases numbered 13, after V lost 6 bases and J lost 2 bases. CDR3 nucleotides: TGTGCCAGCAGGGATTCAGAGACAGGGTGGGGCAATCAGCCCCAGCATTTT. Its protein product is CASRDSETGWGNQPQHF. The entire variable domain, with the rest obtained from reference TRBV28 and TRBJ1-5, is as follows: DVKVTQSSRYLVKRTGEKVFLECVQDMDHENMFWYRQDPGLGLRLIYFSYDVKMKEKGDIPEGYSVSREKKERFSLILESASTNQTSMYLCASRDSETGWGNQPQHFGDGTRLSIL.

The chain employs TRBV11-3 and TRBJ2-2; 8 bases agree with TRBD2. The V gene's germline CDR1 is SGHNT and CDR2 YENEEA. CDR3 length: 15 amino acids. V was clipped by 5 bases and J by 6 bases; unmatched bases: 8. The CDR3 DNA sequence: TGTGCCAGCAGCAAACGGGGGGGGACCCCCGGGGAGCTGTTTTTT. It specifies CASSKRGGTPGELFF.

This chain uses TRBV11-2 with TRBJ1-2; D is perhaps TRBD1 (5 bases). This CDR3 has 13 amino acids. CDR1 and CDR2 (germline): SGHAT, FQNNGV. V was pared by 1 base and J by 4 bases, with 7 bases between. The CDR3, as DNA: TGTGCCAGCAGCTTAGGCGGGACCTATGGCTACACCTTC. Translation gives CASSLGGTYGYTF.

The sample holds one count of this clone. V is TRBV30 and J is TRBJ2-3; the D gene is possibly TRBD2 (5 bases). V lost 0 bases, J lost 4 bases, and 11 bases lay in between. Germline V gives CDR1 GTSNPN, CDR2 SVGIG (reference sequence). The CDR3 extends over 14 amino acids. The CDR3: CAWSVQEAADTQYF. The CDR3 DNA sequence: TGTGCCTGGAGTGTCCAGGAGGCGGCAGATACGCAGTATTTT.

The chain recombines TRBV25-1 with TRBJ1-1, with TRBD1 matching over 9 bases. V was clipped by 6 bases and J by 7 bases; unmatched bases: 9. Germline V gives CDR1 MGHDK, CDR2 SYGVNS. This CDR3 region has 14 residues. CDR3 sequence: CASRDRGPGLEAFF. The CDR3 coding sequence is TGTGCCAGCAGGGACAGGGGACCCGGGCTTGAAGCTTTCTTT.

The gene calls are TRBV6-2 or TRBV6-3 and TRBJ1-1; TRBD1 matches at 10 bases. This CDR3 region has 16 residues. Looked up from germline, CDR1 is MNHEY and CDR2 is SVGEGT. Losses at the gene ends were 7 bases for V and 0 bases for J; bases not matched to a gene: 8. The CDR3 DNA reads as TGTGCCAGCATCCCCCGGGACAGGGGAGTGAACACTGAAGCTTTCTTT. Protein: CASIPRDRGVNTEAFF.

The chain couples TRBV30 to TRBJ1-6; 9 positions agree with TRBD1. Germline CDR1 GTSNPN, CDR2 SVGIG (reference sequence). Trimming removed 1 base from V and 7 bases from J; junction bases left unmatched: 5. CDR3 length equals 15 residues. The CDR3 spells CAWSGRGTGNSPLHF. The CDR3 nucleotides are TGTGCCTGGAGTGGTCGAGGGACAGGGAATTCACCCCTCCACTTT.

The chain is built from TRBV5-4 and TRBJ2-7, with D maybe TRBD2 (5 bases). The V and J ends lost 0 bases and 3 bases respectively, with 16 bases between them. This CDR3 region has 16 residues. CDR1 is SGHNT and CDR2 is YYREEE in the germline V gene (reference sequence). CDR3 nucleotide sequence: TGTGCCAGCAGCTTGGAACGGGAAGAACTACTCTACGAGCAGTACGTC. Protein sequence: CASSLEREELLYEQYV.

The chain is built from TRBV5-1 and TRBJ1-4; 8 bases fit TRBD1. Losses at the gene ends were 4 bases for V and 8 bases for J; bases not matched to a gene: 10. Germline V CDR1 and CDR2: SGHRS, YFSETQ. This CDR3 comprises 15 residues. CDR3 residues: CASSTRTGQDEKLFF. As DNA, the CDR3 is TGCGCCAGCAGCACCCGGACAGGGCAAGACGAAAAACTGTTTTTT.

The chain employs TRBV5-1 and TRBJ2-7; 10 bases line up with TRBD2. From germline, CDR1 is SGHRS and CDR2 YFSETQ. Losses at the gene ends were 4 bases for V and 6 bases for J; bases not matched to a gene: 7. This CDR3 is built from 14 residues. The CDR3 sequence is CASSITSGATEQYF. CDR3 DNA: TGCGCCAGCAGCATCACTAGCGGGGCGACCGAGCAGTACTTC.

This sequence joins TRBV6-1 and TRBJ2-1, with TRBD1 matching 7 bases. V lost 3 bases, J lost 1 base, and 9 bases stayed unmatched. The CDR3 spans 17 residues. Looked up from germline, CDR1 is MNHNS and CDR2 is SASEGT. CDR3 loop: CASSETQQGSSYNEQFF. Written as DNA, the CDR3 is TGTGCCAGCAGTGAGACCCAACAGGGGAGTTCCTACAATGAGCAGTTCTTC.

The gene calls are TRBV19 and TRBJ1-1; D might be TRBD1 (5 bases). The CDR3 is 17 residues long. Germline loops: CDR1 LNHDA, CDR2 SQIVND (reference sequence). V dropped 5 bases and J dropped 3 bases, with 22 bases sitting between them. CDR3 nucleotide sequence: TGTGCCAGTAGTTCCCTGGGACTTGGGGTTGTCGACACTGAAGCTTTCTTT. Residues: CASSSLGLGVVDTEAFF.

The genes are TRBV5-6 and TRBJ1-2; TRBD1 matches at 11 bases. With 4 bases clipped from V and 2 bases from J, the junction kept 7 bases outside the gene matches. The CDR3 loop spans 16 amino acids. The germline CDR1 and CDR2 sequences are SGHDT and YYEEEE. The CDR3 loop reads CASSGMGQGVNYGYTF. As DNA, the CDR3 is TGTGCCAGCAGCGGTATGGGACAGGGGGTAAACTATGGCTACACCTTC.

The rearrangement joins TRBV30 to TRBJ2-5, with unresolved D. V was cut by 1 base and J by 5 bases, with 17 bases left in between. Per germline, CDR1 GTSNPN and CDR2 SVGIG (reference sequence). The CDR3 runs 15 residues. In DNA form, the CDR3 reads TGTGCCTGGAGTGGCCGTGGCAGCGTCCCGGAGACCCAGTACTTC. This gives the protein CAWSGRGSVPETQYF.

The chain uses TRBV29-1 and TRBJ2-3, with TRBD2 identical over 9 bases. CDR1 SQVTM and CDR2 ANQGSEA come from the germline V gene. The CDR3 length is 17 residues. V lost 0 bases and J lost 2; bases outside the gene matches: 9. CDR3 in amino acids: CSVEDLRAGGLTDTQYF. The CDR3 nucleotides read TGCAGCGTTGAAGATCTACGAGCGGGAGGACTCACAGATACGCAGTATTTT.

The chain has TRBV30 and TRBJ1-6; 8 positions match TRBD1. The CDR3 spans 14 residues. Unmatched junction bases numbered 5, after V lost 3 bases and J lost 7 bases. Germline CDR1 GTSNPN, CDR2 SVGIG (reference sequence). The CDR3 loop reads CAWRVTGGNSPLHF. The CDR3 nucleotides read TGTGCCTGGAGAGTCACAGGGGGGAATTCACCCCTCCACTTT.

CDR3 residues: CASSRHRETEAFF. In DNA, the CDR3 is TGTGCCAGCAGCAGACACAGGGAAACTGAAGCTTTCTTT. The chain uses TRBV11-3 and TRBJ1-1; D might be TRBD1 (6 bases). Germline assignment: CDR1 SGHNT and CDR2 YENEEA. The V gene lost 5 bases and the J gene lost 5 bases, with 12 bases spanning the gap. The CDR3 extends over 13 amino acids.

The CDR3 DNA follows: TGTGCCAGCAGCTCGGACAGTCATATTAATCAGCCCCAGCATTTT. This sequence encodes CASSSDSHINQPQHF. This chain uses TRBV7-9 with TRBJ1-5; weak D call: TRBD1 (6 bases). This CDR3 spans 15 amino acids. V was clipped by 4 bases and J by 4 bases, with 14 bases between them. From germline, CDR1 is SEHNR and CDR2 FQNEAQ (reference sequence). Using reference TRBV7-9 and TRBJ1-5 for the parts outside the CDR3, the full variable domain is DTGVSQNPRHKITKRGQNVTFRCDPISEHNRLYWYRQTLGQGPEFLTYFQNEAQLEKSRLLSDRFSAERPKGSFSTLEIQRTEQGDSAMYLCASSSDSHINQPQHFGDGTRLSIL.